The source of this T cell receptor beta chain is a study of tumor-infiltrating lymphocytes in glioblastoma multiforme (dated by TCRdb to 2015 to 2018). Background for the entire study: To find out whether intratumoral genomic heterogeneity fosters TIL diversity, the study jointly investigated somatic mutations, TIL diversity and immune response activity. Overall study results and their limits: Generalizability was limited because only one glioblastoma patient was included in the TCR and somatic mutation analysis. Clone frequencies may be distorted by RNA-based TCR sequencing because unequal numbers of TCR transcripts are carried by T cells. The authors noted that sorting T cells into functional subsets, which was not done in the study, would be a future improvement.

TCRB libraries were built from RNA via three nested multiplex PCR rounds using a modified ARM-PCR protocol with multiple V-beta primers and a C-beta primer. TCRB-specific cDNA was synthesized from roughly 0.48 ug total RNA with ProtoScript II Reverse Transcriptase and a C-beta primer. For the TCRB libraries, no unique molecular identifiers were described. The third PCR added barcodes and adapters over around 25 cycles with Deep VentR (exo-) polymerase, followed by gel purification of 250-500 bp bands. An Illumina HiSeq 2500 generating 250 bp paired-end reads was used to sequence the TCRB libraries. As for the original processing: Reads were cleaned with Trimmomatic, merged with FLASH, assigned V, D and J segments with MiGEC, and analyzed with VDJtools. Repertoire diversity was quantified with the Shannon-Wiener diversity index calculated using VDJtools. In-frame beta chains were kept once TCRdb had trimmed the public reads at Q25 with fastp and called clones with MiXCR. Rows merge per CDR3 protein into single entries with the most common DNA and genes. The V and J calls and clone size are TCRdb's, not the authors'. The sample yields some 15,000 distinct CDR3 sequences; around 70% were counted once. 37% of the sample is taken by the ten largest.

CDR1 MGHRA and CDR2 YSYEKL were looked up in the germline V gene. The CDR3 starts with the cysteine, ends with the phenylalanine, and has 18 residues. Only CDR3 DNA is held: 54 bases, read in frame from base 1. Turning to this clonotype: Its antigen is not yet known. A much larger clone lies one base from this, so it may be a read error.

The AllPrep DNA/RNA mini kit was used to purify genomic DNA and total RNA simultaneously from each of the roughly ten tumor samples. OD 260/280 ratios above 1.9 and RNA integrity numbers above 6.5 were observed for all RNA. The sequence came from a male donor with glioblastoma. Input material: brain tumor tissue. Recombination joined TRBV4-1 with TRBJ2-6, and the D gene may be TRBD1, 5 bases matching. The CDR3 loop reads CARNQIPMEISGANILTF. The bases are TGCGCCAGAAACCAAATTCCGATGGAGATCTCTGGGGCCAACATCCTGACTTTC.